Shown below are 22 T cell receptor beta chains from a single sample sequenced in a study of cytomegalovirus exposure and HLA in healthy donors. With 60 Vbeta and 13 Jbeta primers, the PCR was carried out. The data were produced by immunoSEQ multiplex PCR, yet TCRdb's version contains in-frame clones alone and is incomplete. This sample has approximately 240,000 clones, with 82% found just once. Sequencing used PBMCs. These receptors were obtained from a woman between 35 and 50 years old in good health and CMV-seropositive.

V gene TRBV7-2 combines with J gene TRBJ2-3, with 10 positions matching TRBD1. This CDR3 has 16 residues. The trim removed 0 bases at V and 6 bases at J, leaving 6 bases unmatched. CDR1 is SGHTA, CDR2 FQGNSA, per germline. The CDR3, as DNA: TGTGCCAGCAGCTTAGCCCGGGACAGGGGTCTTGATACGCAGTATTTT. This encodes CASSLARDRGLDTQYF.

Points on this clone: Other DNA sequences of this sample code for an identical CDR3. The chain carries TRBV9 and TRBJ1-3; perhaps TRBD1 as D (5 bases). V was shortened by 2 bases and J by 4 bases, with 10 bases between the two germline ends. The V gene's germline CDR1 is SGDLS and CDR2 YYNGEE. The CDR3 is 14 amino acids. CDR3 in amino acids: CASSVVDTGNTIYF. CDR3 in DNA: TGTGCCAGCAGCGTGGTGGACACCGGAAACACCATATATTTT.

The chain employs TRBV4-3 and TRBJ1-4; D is ambiguous. CDR1 and CDR2 from the germline V gene are LGHNA and YSLEER. This CDR3 is built from 15 residues. The V end lost 0 bases, the J end lost 5 bases, and 10 bases lay between the germline ends. The CDR3 nucleotides read TGCGCCAGCAGCCAAGAATGGCACGGGAATGAAAAACTGTTTTTT. Translation gives CASSQEWHGNEKLFF.

J is TRBJ1-2 and V is TRBV27, with 9 bases identical to TRBD1. Germline lookup yields CDR1 MNHEY and CDR2 SMNVEV (reference sequence). With 6 bases clipped from V and 6 bases from J, the junction kept 5 bases outside the gene matches. The CDR3 has 13 amino acids. Here the CDR3 reads CASRYRGQDGYTF. CDR3 bases: TGTGCCAGCAGGTACAGGGGGCAGGATGGCTACACCTTC.

This clone came up once. The chain is built from TRBV7-2 and TRBJ1-3, with TRBD1 matching over 10 bases. This CDR3 contains 15 residues. Germline V gene lookup returns CDR1 SGHTA and CDR2 FQGNSA. The J segment lost 7 bases and the V segment lost 4 bases, leaving 7 bases of the junction unmatched. In nucleotides, the CDR3 is TGTGCCAGCAGCTCCCAGACAGGGGGCAGGAACACCATATATTTT. This codes for CASSSQTGGRNTIYF.

A note on this clone: Germline and junction disagree at one end, which may indicate a read error. The CDR3 loop reads CASSGPQGHYSSPLHF. The CDR3 DNA reads TGTGCCAGCAGCGGACCACAGGGACACTATAGTTCACCCCTCCACTTT. The chain links TRBV5-4 to TRBJ1-6; weak D call: TRBD1 (6 bases). This CDR3 region has 16 residues. Germline values: CDR1 SGHNT, CDR2 YYREEE (reference sequence).

The rearrangement links TRBV6-5 to TRBJ1-1, with 7 bases aligning to TRBD1. The CDR3 totals 16 residues. Germline CDR1 is MNHEY and CDR2 is SVGAGI. The V gene end was trimmed by 0 bases and the J gene end by 0 bases; junction bases not matched to a gene: 4. The CDR3 loop reads CASSYSGTAMNTEAFF. The CDR3, as DNA: TGTGCCAGCAGTTACTCGGGGACAGCCATGAACACTGAAGCTTTCTTT.

The V call is TRBV10-3, the J call TRBJ1-1; 7 nucleotides agree with TRBD1. CDR1 ENHRY and CDR2 SYGVKD come from the germline V gene. This CDR3 has 14 amino acids. Unmatched junction bases numbered 2, after V lost 3 bases and J lost 1 base. The CDR3 spells CAISDYRGNTEAFF. Here the CDR3 DNA reads TGTGCCATCAGTGATTACAGGGGGAACACTGAAGCTTTCTTT.

This chain links TRBV5-1 with TRBJ2-1, with TRBD2 matching 10 bases. Germline-derived CDR1 and CDR2 are SGHRS and YFSETQ. The CDR3 is 17 residues long. J lost 5 bases, V lost 0 bases, and 8 bases had no gene match. In DNA form, the CDR3 reads TGCGCCAGCAGCTTGGGTAGCGGGGGGAGCCAAAACAATGAGCAGTTCTTC. This encodes CASSLGSGGSQNNEQFF.

This clone has only one observation. V and J are TRBV15 and TRBJ1-5; weak D call: TRBD1 (5 bases). V was trimmed by 7 bases and J by 2 bases, leaving 15 bases between them. The CDR3 contains 15 residues. Germline V gives CDR1 LNHNV, CDR2 YYDKDF (reference sequence). This CDR3 is CATNRHVSGNQPQHF. CDR3 DNA sequence: TGTGCCACCAACAGGCATGTATCGGGCAATCAGCCCCAGCATTTT. Combining the CDR3 with reference TRBV15 and TRBJ1-5 gives the whole variable domain DAMVIQNPRYQVTQFGKPVTLSCSQTLNHNVMYWYQQKSSQAPKLLFHYYDKDFNNEADTPDNFQSRRPNTSFCFLDIRSPGLGDTAMYLCATNRHVSGNQPQHFGDGTRLSIL.

The chain combines TRBV6-4 with TRBJ2-3; a weak D match, TRBD2 (5 bases). The CDR3 extends over 15 amino acids. Per the germline V gene, CDR1 is MRHNA and CDR2 is SNTAGT. V lost 3 bases and J 6 bases, leaving 16 bases between the germline ends. CDR3 DNA: TGTGCCAGCAGTGAAAGCCGGGATAGAAGGGATACGCAGTATTTT. It specifies CASSESRDRRDTQYF.

The CDR3 region has the DNA TGTGCCAGCAGTTTTACTAGCGGGGCTAACAATGAGCAGTTCTTC. This encodes CASSFTSGANNEQFF. The chain has TRBV2 and TRBJ2-1, with TRBD2 matching over 10 bases. CDR3 size: 15 residues. V shed 5 bases and J 5 bases; nucleotides not matched to a gene: 6. Germline CDR1 is SNHLY and CDR2 is FYNNEI. The full variable domain, its missing parts supplied by reference TRBV2 and TRBJ2-1, is EPEVTQTPSHQVTQMGQEVILRCVPISNHLYFYWYRQILGQKVEFLVSFYNNEISEKSEIFDDQFSVERPDGSNFTLKIRSTKLEDSAMYFCASSFTSGANNEQFFGPGTRLTVL.

The V and J genes are TRBV7-6 and TRBJ2-5; TRBD1 agrees at 7 bases. CDR3 size: 17 residues. V lost 0 bases, J lost 5 bases, and 12 bases stayed unmatched. In germline, CDR1 is SGHVS, CDR2 FNYEAQ. The CDR3: CASSLAPGQTSHETQYF. The CDR3 bases are TGTGCCAGCAGCTTAGCCCCGGGACAGACCTCTCATGAGACCCAGTACTTC.

The J gene is TRBJ2-2, the V gene TRBV5-1, with 8 bases that match TRBD2. The CDR3 runs to 17 residues. Germline loops: CDR1 SGHRS, CDR2 YFSETQ. The ends lost 3 bases at V and 4 bases at J; junction bases unmatched: 11. CDR3 nucleotide sequence: TGCGCCAGCAGCTCCCAAGCGGCGGGGGGCCTCACCGGGGAGCTGTTTTTT. Translated: CASSSQAAGGLTGELFF. Supplemented by reference TRBV5-1 and TRBJ2-2, the full variable domain reads KAGVTQTPRYLIKTRGQQVTLSCSPISGHRSVSWYQQTPGQGLQFLFEYFSETQRNKGNFPGRFSGRQFSNSRSEMNVSTLELGDSALYLCASSSQAAGGLTGELFFGEGSRLTVL.

This clone was counted only a few times. J is TRBJ2-7 and V is TRBV7-8; tentatively, D is TRBD1 (6 bases). The CDR3 spans 15 residues. Germline CDR1 reads SGHVS; CDR2 reads FQNEAQ. V was trimmed by 1 base and J by 3 bases, leaving 13 bases between them. The CDR3 DNA is TGTGCCAGCAGCTTAGAGCGGTACAGGGTCTACGAGCAGTACTTC. This sequence encodes CASSLERYRVYEQYF.

The CDR3 DNA reads TGTGCCAGCAGTTACACATCAGGGGGCGCGGGAGAGCAGTACTTC. Translation gives CASSYTSGGAGEQYF. The chain combines TRBV6-5 with TRBJ2-7; 8 bases align to TRBD1. Unmatched junction bases numbered 10, after V lost 2 bases and J lost 7 bases. CDR3 size: 15 residues. The germline gives CDR1 MNHEY, CDR2 SVGAGI.

The rearrangement joins TRBV11-3 to TRBJ2-3; 10 bases line up with TRBD2. J gave up 2 bases and V 5 bases, and 7 bases lay outside the gene matches. Per the germline V gene, CDR1 is SGHNT and CDR2 is YENEEA. The CDR3 is made up of 16 amino acids. Here the CDR3 reads CASSRSSGGYTDTQYF. The CDR3 DNA reads as TGTGCCAGCAGCAGGAGTAGCGGGGGGTACACAGATACGCAGTATTTT.

The V and J genes are TRBV11-3 and TRBJ2-1; 8 bases are a match to TRBD2. The CDR3 is 15 residues long. Germline V gene lookup returns CDR1 SGHNT and CDR2 YENEEA. The J segment lost 5 bases and the V segment lost 7 bases, leaving 10 bases of the junction unmatched. The CDR3 DNA reads TGTGCCAGCACCGAGTGGTTAGCGGGGCACAATGAGCAGTTCTTC. It encodes CASTEWLAGHNEQFF.

The chain has TRBV19 and TRBJ1-1; 9 nucleotides line up with TRBD1. Per the germline V gene, CDR1 is LNHDA and CDR2 is SQIVND (reference sequence). This CDR3 region has 16 residues. The ends lost 2 bases at V and 4 bases at J; junction bases unmatched: 8. The CDR3 sequence: CASSIRPGTGSTEAFF. The CDR3 nucleotides are TGTGCCAGTAGTATACGTCCCGGGACAGGGAGCACTGAAGCTTTCTTT.

This chain connects TRBV7-8 to TRBJ1-2, with 7 bases lining up with TRBD1. This CDR3 has 14 residues. Per the germline V gene, CDR1 is SGHVS and CDR2 is FQNEAQ. The junction had 5 bases not matched to a gene; V was cut back by 1 base and J by 6 bases. The DNA of the CDR3 is TGTGCCAGCAGCTTAGGGTTAGGGGGCGATGGCTACACCTTC. As protein: CASSLGLGGDGYTF.

J is TRBJ2-2 and V is TRBV5-4, with 8 bases identical to TRBD2. V shed 0 bases, J shed 2 bases, and the junction held 6 bases outside the gene matches. This CDR3 is 17 amino acids long. Looked up from germline, CDR1 is SGHNT and CDR2 is YYREEE (reference sequence). The chain's CDR3 is CASSLAILAANTGELFF. Here the CDR3 DNA reads TGTGCCAGCAGCTTGGCGATACTAGCGGCCAACACCGGGGAGCTGTTTTTT.

V is TRBV6-1 and J is TRBJ1-3; 7 nucleotides line up with TRBD1. The CDR3 has 14 residues. V lost 4 bases and J lost 3; bases outside the gene matches: 3. From germline, CDR1 is MNHNS and CDR2 SASEGT. The CDR3 here is CASSGTGGGNTIYF. The CDR3, as DNA: TGTGCCAGCAGTGGGACAGGAGGTGGAAACACCATATATTTT.